This T cell receptor beta chain was observed in a study of T cell repertoires in cytomegalovirus infection. V was pared by 2 bases and J by 5 bases, with 13 bases of the junction left unmatched. CDR3 length: 18 amino acids. Per the germline V gene, CDR1 is SGHAT and CDR2 is FQNNGV. TCRdb fed the reads into MiXCR, producing one record per CDR3 protein. Among about 160,000 distinct CDR3 sequences listed, approximately 17% were seen once. The sequenced sample consisted of CD8+ T cells from PBMCs. The rearrangement uses TRBV11-2 and TRBJ2-5; 11 bases agree with TRBD2. The TCR was taken from a human donor in good health (CMV status not recorded). Some clones in this sample may be carry-over from other donors' samples. The chain's CDR3 is CASSLLGIAGGPGETQYF. For the CDR3, the DNA is TGTGCCAGCAGCTTATTGGGAATAGCGGGAGGGCCGGGGGAGACCCAGTACTTC.